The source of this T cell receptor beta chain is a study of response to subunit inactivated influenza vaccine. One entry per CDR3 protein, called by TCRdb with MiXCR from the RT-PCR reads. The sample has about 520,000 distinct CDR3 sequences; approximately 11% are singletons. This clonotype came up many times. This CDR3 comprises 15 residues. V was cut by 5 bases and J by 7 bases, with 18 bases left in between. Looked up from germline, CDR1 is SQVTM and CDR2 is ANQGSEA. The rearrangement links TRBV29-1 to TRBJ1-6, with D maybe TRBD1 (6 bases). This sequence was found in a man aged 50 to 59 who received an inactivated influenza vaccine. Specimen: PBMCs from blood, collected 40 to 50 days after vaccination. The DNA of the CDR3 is TGCAGCGTTAAGGAAGATACAGGGATCAATTCACCCCTCCACTTT. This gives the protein CSVKEDTGINSPLHF.